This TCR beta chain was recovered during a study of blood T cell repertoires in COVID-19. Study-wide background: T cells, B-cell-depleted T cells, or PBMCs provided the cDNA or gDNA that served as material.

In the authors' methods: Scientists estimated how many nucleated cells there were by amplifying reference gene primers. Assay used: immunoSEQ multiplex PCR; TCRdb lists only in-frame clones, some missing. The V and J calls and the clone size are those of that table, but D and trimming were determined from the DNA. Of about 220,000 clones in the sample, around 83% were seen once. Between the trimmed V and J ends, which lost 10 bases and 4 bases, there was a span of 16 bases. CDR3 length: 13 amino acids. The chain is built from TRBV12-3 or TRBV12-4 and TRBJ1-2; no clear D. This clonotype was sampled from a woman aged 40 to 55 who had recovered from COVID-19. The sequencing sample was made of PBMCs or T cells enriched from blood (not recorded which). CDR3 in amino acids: CATTRAEVYGYTF. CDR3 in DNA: TGTGCCACCACCCGGGCGGAGGTCTATGGCTACACCTTC.